A selection of T cell receptor beta chains follows, all from one sample in a study of blood T cell repertoires in COVID-19. The data were produced by immunoSEQ multiplex PCR, yet TCRdb's version contains in-frame clones alone and is incomplete. The sample carries approximately 140,000 clones, around four fifths recorded once. The sequencing sample was made of peripheral blood. The receptors here all came from a woman in her forties with active or convalescent COVID-19. The CDR3 runs from the conserved cysteine through the conserved F or W. The D gene is left open where the match is weak.

>-|TRBJ1-1|TRBV10-3
TGTGCCATCAGAGGAGAACAGGGCTACACTGAAGCTTTCTTT
CAIRGEQGYTEAFF
>-|TRBJ2-1|TRBV7-9
TGTGCCAGCAGCCCTCGAGGGAAACGGGGCAATGAGCAGTTCTTC
CASSPRGKRGNEQFF
>-|TRBJ2-5|TRBV4-1
TGCGCCAGCAGCCAAGATGGCGCTTTCTCCGGGGCCCAGTACTTC
CASSQDGAFSGAQYF
>-|TRBJ1-2|TRBV4-3
TGCGCCAGCAGCCAAGTATGGGGGGTCGGCTATGGCTACACCTTC
CASSQVWGVGYGYTF
>TRBD2|TRBJ2-5|TRBV7-2
TGTGCCAGCAGCCCGTTCGGGGGGAGGGAGGAGACCCAGTACTTC
CASSPFGGREETQYF
>-|TRBJ2-3|TRBV28
TGTGCCAGCAGTTTATTCGCCAGGGCAGGTACGCAGTATTTT
CASSLFARAGTQYF
>-|TRBJ1-1|TRBV6-5
TGTGCCAGCAGTTACTCGAGAACGAGAACTGAAGCTTTCTTT
CASSYSRTRTEAFF
>-|TRBJ1-1|TRBV19
TGTGCCAGTAGTATTCTAACTTTACCCCGGCAGGGGGAAGCTTTCTTT
CASSILTLPRQGEAFF
>-|TRBJ1-6|TRBV4-2
TGTGCCAGCAGCCAACAACAGGGCACAGGAACCTATAATTCACCCCTCCACTTT
CASSQQQGTGTYNSPLHF
>TRBD2|TRBJ2-7|TRBV7-2
TGTGCCAGCAGCCTACTACAATCCGGACTAGCGGGTTCCTACGAGCAGTACTTC
CASSLLQSGLAGSYEQYF
>-|TRBJ2-2|TRBV28
TGTGCCAGCATAGTTCACGGGACCGGGGAGCTGTTTTTT
CASIVHGTGELFF
>-|TRBJ1-1|TRBV6-1
TGTGCCAGCAGTGAACTGTACAGGGACACTGAAGCTTTCTTT
CASSELYRDTEAFF
>-|TRBJ1-1|TRBV18
TGTGCCAGCTCACGGCGTATGGTGGGGCAGGGAACTGAAGCTTTCTTT
CASSRRMVGQGTEAFF